The sequence of this T cell receptor (beta chain) was determined in a study of cytomegalovirus exposure and HLA in healthy donors (dated 2017 in TCRdb). Some background on the complete study: An earlier analysis of roughly 610 of the donors reported around 280 Gb of sequence data and some 110 million unique TCR beta sequences obtained from about 180 million T cells. An early release covering approximately 600 HLA-typed donors comprised about 300 gigabases of sequencing data and around 80 million unique TCR sequences. Among the roughly 400 genotyped donors, around 81% belonged to the genetic ancestry cluster associated with self-reported Caucasian donors. The study aimed to test whether cataloging public T cell receptors could reveal signatures of past pathogen exposure. The study profiled the T cell repertoires of around 700 subjects by immunosequencing and related them to cytomegalovirus serostatus. In addition to the first cohort of several hundred subjects, a separate validation cohort of under 150 different subjects was used. To predict cytomegalovirus infection status, the study combined high-throughput TCR immunosequencing, statistical association of individual TCRs with disease status, and machine learning. A later analysis re-analyzed previously published TCR beta repertoires from hundreds of donors and added high-resolution HLA genotyping to study TCR occurrence patterns. Rather than using new phenotypic data, the later analysis identified candidate immune exposures from TCR beta sequences and from how often those sequences occurred across donors. An earlier analysis of roughly 580 of the donors used high-throughput TCR beta sequencing to judge whether each TCR beta V gene segment behaved as functional or pseudogenic. Donor age, sex, ethnicity and CMV serostatus were compiled alongside the repertoire data. A later genetic analysis used genome-wide SNP genotypes for 398 of the 666 donors, treating that subset as a discovery cohort. All discovery cohort repertoires had been generated on a single sequencing platform. HLA typing covered class I and class II loci at four-digit resolution. Typing coverage differed by locus: A, B, C, DRB1 and DQB1 were typed in about 629-640 donors, DQA1 in 522, DPA1 in 600 to 610, and DPB1 in just under 480. Because of strong linkage in the cohort, roughly five DR-DQ haplotypes were treated as single units for association and clustering. Across approximately 400 genotyped donors of the cohort, an average of approximately 240,000 unique TCR beta nucleotide sequences per donor were sequenced, and roughly 17% of those sequences were non-productive. What the study reported, not specific to this receptor: The presence/absence analyses assumed that sequencing depth was roughly uniform across donors, and that assumption may not be true. An earlier analysis of approximately 540 of the donors showed that most TCR beta V segments appeared in productive rearrangements either about 87% or about 30% of the time, which broadly matched IMGT annotations. Some IMGT-functional V segments, including TRBV6-2 and TRBV6-3, could not be told apart with the 87-base-pair reads, so those segments were excluded. Linkage disequilibrium might explain the correlated functional status among segregating V segments, but an unknown experimental factor could not be excluded. The study gave a list of 150 to 200 TCR beta chains associated with cytomegalovirus. Most TCR sequences were seen in very few donors, while some public TCRs were found in many individuals. A further reported finding was that TCR beta sequences accurately predicted the HLA-A and HLA-B alleles for most subjects in the first cohort. In a later analysis, several top co-occurrence clusters were reported to appear linked to parvovirus B19, influenza, CMV and Epstein-Barr virus. This cohort had only TCR beta chains sequenced, and the lack of alpha or paired-chain data limited which features could be detected. In a later analysis, most CMV-associated TCR beta chains were found to appear HLA-restricted, with HLA associations seemingly driven largely by CMV exposure. V-gene and J-gene trimming of TCR beta chains was associated with a missense DCLRE1C variant in a later genetic analysis, and the association was replicated in an independent cohort. The classifier was reported to diagnose cytomegalovirus status with high specificity and sensitivity in both the original cohort and the validation cohort. A cluster of highly shared sequence variants was judged likely to represent a technical artifact of the sequencing pipeline. Because counts were too low, around 17 rarely observed V segments, including chromosome 9 orphons, were left out of the earlier analysis of about 500 of the donors. Specific HLA alleles were associated with 16,951 TCR beta sequences at a false discovery rate of 0.05 in a later analysis. CMV serostatus was the only immune exposure information available for the cohort. In a later analysis, HLA-associated TCR beta chains showed more clonal expansion and lower generation probabilities than non-associated chains that were equally common. The authors suggested that the approach could potentially be generalized to other disease states and immunological phenotypes. According to a later genetic analysis, donors in an Asian-associated ancestry cluster had fewer N-insertions in productive TCRs than the approximately 670-donor mean. Because HLA typing was unavailable for some donors at each locus, only the typed subset was used in association tests. In a later analysis, the rate of TCR association differed among HLA loci, with DRB1 alleles having the most associated TCRs and HLA-C alleles having the fewest. Three of the identified cytomegalovirus-associated TCR beta chains were confirmed in vitro to be specific for cytomegalovirus antigens. When HLA alleles, especially DR and DQ, strongly co-occurred, attributing TCR associations to individual alleles was difficult.

The method was the immunoSEQ multiplex PCR assay. For the multiplex PCR, a mixture combining 60 forward primers for TCR Vbeta segments and 13 reverse primers for TCR Jbeta segments was used. A multiplex PCR assay on genomic DNA amplified the CDR3 region of rearranged TCR beta genes. The Illumina HiSeq System was used to sequence the amplified TCR beta libraries as 87-base-pair reads. The authors' pipeline ran thus. A later analysis tallied tens of millions of unique TCR beta chains across the 600 to 700 repertoires, and about 10 million of those chains were shared by two or more donors. Raw reads were error-corrected and collapsed into unique sequences by a nearest-neighbor algorithm in which closely related sequences were merged to remove PCR and sequencing errors. Alignment of CDR3 sequences to IMGT reference sequences was used to assign V, D and J gene segments. For a sequence to be retained, a match of at least six nucleotides to both a V gene segment and a J gene segment was required. A rearrangement was called productive if the CDR3 had no stop codons and remained in frame with V and J, and every other rearrangement was called non-productive. CDR3 was defined by IMGT convention, running from the second conserved V-encoded cysteine to the conserved J-encoded phenylalanine. Sequences without an unambiguous match to a single V gene segment were excluded from the earlier analysis of over 500 of the donors. An earlier analysis of 587 of the donors classified V segments as functional when productive rearrangements were above 56.7% and as segregating when the standard deviation between donors was above 5%. To diagnose cytomegalovirus status from the catalog of TCR beta chain sequences, a statistical classification framework was built. In a later analysis, V and J genes were assigned by comparing TCR nucleotide sequences against IMGT/GENE-DB human TR gene sequences. A later analysis assigned CDR3 sequences and most-parsimonious VDJ recombination scenarios with the TCRdist pipeline. In a later analysis, each TCR beta chain was defined by its CDR3 amino acid sequence together with its V-gene family, and reads lacking a unique V-gene family were excluded. A later analysis removed several hundred highly shared, low-generation-probability nucleotide sequences to deal with suspected cross-contamination and a sequencing artifact. A later analysis calculated a clonal expansion index for each public chain from normalized within-repertoire ranks of inferred template counts. A later analysis computed generation probabilities with a VDJ recombination model fitted to out-of-frame rearrangements, and checked the results against IGoR. A later analysis scored TCR-TCR, TCR-HLA and TCR-CMV co-occurrence with hypergeometric tests, applying a repertoire-size bias correction to TCR pairs. In a later analysis, false discovery rates were estimated by permuting HLA or CMV assignments 20 times. A later analysis grouped co-occurring TCRs with DBSCAN, adding TCRdist sequence similarity when clustering within HLA-allele-positive subsets. For co-occurrence clustering, repertoires with fewer than 30,000 or more than 120,000 public chains were excluded, along with a handful of repertoires with anomalous nucleotide sharing. Drawn from immuneACCESS, this table holds only the in-frame rearrangements with V and J called that TCRdb kept. Clones are partly lost; checked studies trace under half to an unresolved V gene and leave the rest unexplained. That table furnishes V, J and clone size, whereas the DNA furnished D and trimming. The sample contains around 97,000 clones, 65% to 85% of them found a single time. 4% of the sample lies in the top ten.

Comment on this clone: Its antigen is currently not known. No much larger clonotype is one base removed from it; base qualities were not supplied.

The cohort consisted of 600 to 700 healthy bone marrow donors. At the time of sampling, every cohort member was nominally healthy, though immune exposures that went unrecorded were likely present. The donor tested CMV seropositive, placing the donor among the 250 to 300 seropositive members of the cohort. A peripheral blood sample was provided by each donor, and peripheral blood mononuclear cells were used for TCR beta sequencing. Genomic DNA extraction from the blood cell samples was performed with the Qiagen DNeasy Blood Extraction Kit. Taken from the germline V gene, the CDR1 and CDR2 loops are SNHLY and FYNNEI. Reading from cysteine to phenylalanine, the CDR3 counts 15 amino acids. The entry retains the CDR3 DNA only, 45 bases that are in frame from base 1. Trimming leaves V shorter by 10 bases and J shorter by 8 bases, with the junction holding 16 bases beyond the gene matches.

The rearranged segments are TRBV2 and TRBJ2-1; TRBD2 fits 8 bases in the junction. The sequenced material came from PBMCs. The sequence was obtained from a man aged 50 to 60 in good health and CMV-seropositive. The encoded CDR3 is CATAAVGTSGDEQFF. The nucleotide sequence is given as TGTGCCACCGCTGCGGTAGGGACTAGTGGCGATGAGCAGTTCTTC.